This T cell receptor beta chain was found in a study of cytomegalovirus exposure and HLA in healthy donors. Study-wide findings and caveats: Most TCR sequences showed up rarely, but some public TCRs showed up in many donors.

CDR1 and CDR2 from the germline V gene are SGHRS and YFSETQ. There are 12 residues in the CDR3. Deletions cut 5 bases from V and 2 bases from J, with 8 bases between. Worth noting for this clone: Its antigen remains unidentified.

Vbeta (60) and Jbeta (13) primers were used in the PCR. Measured with immunoSEQ multiplex PCR; TCRdb has only the in-frame clones, and not every one. The sample lists tens of thousands of clones, roughly four fifths occurring once. This chain links TRBV5-1 with TRBJ2-7; tentatively, D is TRBD1 (6 bases). The TCR was taken from a man aged 40-49 years in good health and CMV-seronegative. Sequencing was performed on PBMCs. The CDR3 sequence: CASRTGTYEQYF. In DNA, the CDR3 is TGCGCCAGCAGGACAGGCACCTACGAGCAGTACTTC.